The 29 T cell receptor beta chains below come from one sample, sequenced in a study of human T cells and chemical hapten exposure. One entry per CDR3 protein results from TCRdb running MiXCR on the RACE reads. The sample carries more than 300,000 distinct CDR3 sequences, about 5% recorded once. Sample time point: pre-sensitization, week 0. Treatment denoted: therapeutic diphenylcyclopropenone sensitization with weekly scalp DPC. Sequenced here: whole blood, sampled in connection with sensitization to the hapten diphenylcyclopropenone (DPC). All receptors derive from a woman between 18 and 29 years old with alopecia areata. Some clones in this sample may be carry-over from other donors' samples.

In its sample, this clonotype was seen many times. The genes are TRBV7-3 and TRBJ2-7; D might be TRBD2 (6 bases). CDR3 size: 13 residues. Germline CDR1 is SGHTA and CDR2 is FQGTGA. The V end was cut by 4 bases, the J end by 6 bases, with 13 bases between. This CDR3 reads CASSYVEGSEQYF. The CDR3 nucleotides are TGTGCCAGCAGCTACGTGGAGGGGTCCGAGCAGTACTTC.

This clonotype was recorded many times. V and J are TRBV10-2 and TRBJ1-1; maybe TRBD1 (6 bases). From germline, CDR1 is WSHSY and CDR2 SAAADI. This CDR3 contains 13 residues. Trimming removed 6 bases at V and 3 bases at J, with 11 bases between. The CDR3 loop is CASSAGVDTEAFF. The CDR3 DNA reads TGCGCCAGCAGCGCAGGGGTCGACACTGAAGCTTTCTTT.

This clonotype was seen a few times. CDR3 DNA: TGTGCCATCAGTGAGCATTCCCCGGGACGAATAATGAACACTGAAGCTTTCTTT. Translating it yields CAISEHSPGRIMNTEAFF. This chain uses TRBV10-3 with TRBJ1-1; tentatively, D is TRBD1 (5 bases). The CDR3 loop spans 18 amino acids. V lost 2 bases to trimming and J lost 0 bases, with 19 bases between them. CDR1 ENHRY and CDR2 SYGVKD come from the germline V gene.

This chain links TRBV12-3 or TRBV12-4 with TRBJ1-1, with 7 bases fitting TRBD1. CDR3 size: 14 residues. V was pared by 6 bases and J by 2 bases, with 6 bases of the junction left unmatched. The CDR3 coding sequence is TGTGCCAGCAGAACCGGGACAGTCAACACTGAAGCTTTCTTT. Amino acid sequence: CASRTGTVNTEAFF.

In this sample, this clonotype turned up a few times. The chain couples TRBV29-1 to TRBJ1-2; 7 bases fit TRBD1. CDR3 size: 14 residues. Germline V gene sequence: CDR1 SQVTM, CDR2 ANQGSEA. Losses at the gene ends were 3 bases for V and 8 bases for J; bases not matched to a gene: 12. CDR3 bases: TGCAGCGTTGAGGGGGGGACAGCCCTCCGGGGCTACACCTTC. It yields the protein CSVEGGTALRGYTF.

The chain combines TRBV6-2 or TRBV6-3 with TRBJ2-2, with 9 bases matching TRBD2. The germline gives CDR1 MNHEY, CDR2 SVGEGT. V shed 1 base, J shed 0 bases, and the junction held 6 bases outside the gene matches. The CDR3 sequence is 18 residues long. The CDR3 protein is CASSYWLAGISNTGELFF. The CDR3 DNA reads TGTGCCAGCAGTTACTGGCTAGCGGGGATATCGAACACCGGGGAGCTGTTTTTT.

This clonotype was detected many times. The chain links TRBV12-3 or TRBV12-4 to TRBJ1-5, with D hard to call. This CDR3 has 16 amino acids. Trimming left V 9 bases short and J 0 bases short, with 18 bases between. CDR3 nucleotides: TGTGCCAGTTCCCCGGGGTCCGGGGATAGCAATCAGCCCCAGCATTTT. It specifies CASSPGSGDSNQPQHF.

This clonotype was recorded many times. The rearrangement joins TRBV14 to TRBJ1-5; D gene ambiguous. Germline CDR1 SGHDN, CDR2 FVKESK. V was pared by 3 bases and J by 3 bases, with 6 bases between. The CDR3 loop spans 13 amino acids. CDR3 nucleotides: TGTGCCAGCAGCCATGGCCACAATCAGCCCCAGCATTTT. Its protein product is CASSHGHNQPQHF.

This sequence joins TRBV6-2 or TRBV6-3 and TRBJ2-1, with D possibly being TRBD1 (5 bases). Trimming took off 1 base at V and 11 bases at J, with 12 bases between the two ends. The CDR3 runs to 13 residues. Germline assignment: CDR1 MNHEY and CDR2 SVGEGT. Here the CDR3 DNA reads TGTGCCAGCAGTTACTTGAAATCAGGGAAGCAGTTCTTC. It codes for CASSYLKSGKQFF.

The genes are TRBV5-4 and TRBJ1-4, with 7 bases fitting TRBD1. The V segment lost 4 bases and the J segment 7 bases; nucleotides outside the gene matches: 13. From germline, CDR1 is SGHNT and CDR2 YYREEE (reference sequence). The CDR3 consists of 16 residues. The CDR3 loop is CASSTTMGQSGEKLFF. In DNA form, the CDR3 reads TGTGCCAGCAGCACCACCATGGGACAGTCGGGTGAAAAACTGTTTTTT.

This clonotype was observed a handful of times. The genes are TRBV12-3 or TRBV12-4 and TRBJ2-2; TRBD1 aligns across 11 bases. V was pared by 6 bases and J by 1 base, with 10 bases of the junction left unmatched. This CDR3 comprises 18 residues. The CDR3: CASSSGQGAALNTGELFF. For the CDR3, the DNA is TGTGCCAGCAGCTCCGGACAGGGGGCCGCCCTGAACACCGGGGAGCTGTTTTTT.

The rearrangement links TRBV12-3 or TRBV12-4 to TRBJ1-5, with D tentatively TRBD1 (5 bases). CDR3 length: 18 amino acids. Between the trimmed V and J ends, which lost 4 bases and 4 bases, there was a span of 23 bases. The CDR3: CASSSKRVQRGLNQPQHF. CDR3 in DNA: TGTGCCAGCAGTTCGAAAAGGGTTCAGAGGGGCCTGAATCAGCCCCAGCATTTT.

This clonotype was picked up many times. The rearrangement uses TRBV11-1 and TRBJ2-2; D not certain. Germline CDR1 and CDR2: SGHAT and FQDESV (reference sequence). V was trimmed by 4 bases and J by 5 bases, leaving 20 bases between them. The CDR3 is made up of 17 amino acids. The CDR3 protein is CASSSPIHWTRTGELFF. The CDR3 DNA follows: TGTGCCAGCAGCTCGCCGATCCATTGGACGCGGACCGGGGAGCTGTTTTTT. The whole variable domain, filled in from reference TRBV11-1 and TRBJ2-2, reads EAEVAQSPRYKITEKSQAVAFWCDPISGHATLYWYRQILGQGPELLVQFQDESVVDDSQLPKDRFSAERLKGVDSTLKIQPAELGDSAMYLCASSSPIHWTRTGELFFGEGSRLTVL.

V usage is TRBV10-2 and J usage is TRBJ2-2; 8 bases agree with TRBD1. CDR1 and CDR2 from the germline V gene are WSHSY and SAAADI. V shed 0 bases and J 0 bases; nucleotides not matched to a gene: 12. The CDR3 extends over 20 amino acids. Written as DNA, the CDR3 is TGCGCCAGCAGTGAGTCTCCGGGACAGGTTCAAATCTCGAACACCGGGGAGCTGTTTTTT. Its protein is CASSESPGQVQISNTGELFF.

This clonotype came up a few times. The V and J genes are TRBV10-3 and TRBJ1-2; D call uncertain. The CDR3 extends over 12 amino acids. Germline lookup yields CDR1 ENHRY and CDR2 SYGVKD. Trimming cost V 8 bases and J 6 bases, with 13 bases left between them. CDR3 amino acids: CAIPGLDDGYTF. DNA for the CDR3: TGTGCCATCCCCGGACTGGATGATGGCTACACCTTC.

This clonotype has at least ten counts. V gene TRBV10-3 combines with J gene TRBJ2-7; 11 bases fit TRBD2. V gave up 0 bases and J gave up 3 bases; unmatched junction bases: 7. Germline loops: CDR1 ENHRY, CDR2 SYGVKD. The CDR3 runs to 17 residues. The CDR3 bases are TGTGCCATCAGTGAGTCTAGCGGGGGGGCGCAGAACTACGAGCAGTACTTC. It specifies CAISESSGGAQNYEQYF.

This clonotype occurred many times. CDR3 nucleotide sequence: TGTGCCAGCAGCCGGGACAGAAGTGGCTTAGCTGAAGCTTTCTTT. The encoded protein is CASSRDRSGLAEAFF. V is TRBV12-3 or TRBV12-4 and J is TRBJ1-1, with TRBD1 matching over 7 bases. The CDR3 contains 15 residues. With 6 bases clipped from V and 6 bases from J, the junction kept 13 bases outside the gene matches.

This clonotype was found many times. The chain is built from TRBV27 and TRBJ2-3; the D gene could be TRBD1 or TRBD2 (6 bases each). Germline V gene sequence: CDR1 MNHEY, CDR2 SMNVEV (reference sequence). The CDR3 loop spans 14 amino acids. Trimming cost V 4 bases and J 1 base, with 9 bases left between them. The CDR3 DNA is TGTGCCAGCAGTTGGAGGGGGGGCACAGATACGCAGTATTTT. This encodes CASSWRGGTDTQYF.

This clonotype was recorded many times. The chain links TRBV20-1 to TRBJ2-3, with 10 positions matching TRBD2. The CDR3 has 15 residues. Germline assignment: CDR1 DFQATT and CDR2 SNEGSKA (reference sequence). V was pared by 4 bases and J by 3 bases, with 7 bases of the junction left unmatched. The CDR3 bases are TGCAGTGCTATCTCTAGCGGGGGCAATACAGATACGCAGTATTTT. Its protein is CSAISSGGNTDTQYF.

This clonotype was picked up a small number of times. The chain couples TRBV6-2 or TRBV6-3 to TRBJ2-7; TRBD1 might be the D (7 bases). Trimming left V 6 bases short and J 2 bases short, with 11 bases between. The germline gives CDR1 MNHEY, CDR2 SVGEGT. The CDR3 is 13 amino acids. CDR3 protein: CASRRDSPYEQYF. The DNA for the CDR3 is TGTGCCAGCAGGCGGGACAGTCCCTACGAGCAGTACTTC.

This clonotype came up a few times. V usage is TRBV7-2 and J usage is TRBJ2-2, with no clear D. The ends were cut back, 5 bases at V and 2 bases at J, with 12 bases in the middle. This CDR3 is built from 15 residues. Germline V lookup: CDR1 SGHTA, CDR2 FQGNSA. CDR3 sequence: CASSDGPPNTGELFF. For the CDR3, the DNA is TGTGCCAGCAGCGATGGCCCCCCCAACACCGGGGAGCTGTTTTTT.

In this sample, this clonotype turned up a few times. CDR3 nucleotide sequence: TGTGCCATCAGTGATTTAGCCCCGGCCATGTTGGGCAGGGAACTTGCCTACGAGCAGTACTTC. It codes for CAISDLAPAMLGRELAYEQYF. This chain joins TRBV10-3 and TRBJ2-7, with D possibly TRBD1 on 5 matching bases. The germline V gene encodes CDR1 ENHRY and CDR2 SYGVKD. V shed 3 bases and J shed 2 bases, with 32 bases lying between them. CDR3 length: 21 amino acids.

The chain links TRBV4-2 to TRBJ1-5, with 12 bases that match TRBD1. The germline V gene encodes CDR1 LGHNA and CDR2 YNFKEQ. This CDR3 is 19 amino acids long. The trim removed 2 bases at V and 0 bases at J, leaving 8 bases unmatched. CDR3 coding DNA: TGTGCCAGCAGCCAAATACCGGGACAGGGGGCCGGTAGCAATCAGCCCCAGCATTTT. Translated, it gives CASSQIPGQGAGSNQPQHF.

Many counts were recorded for this clonotype. This chain links TRBV7-9 with TRBJ1-6; D is uncertain. Germline V lookup: CDR1 SEHNR, CDR2 FQNEAQ (reference sequence). The CDR3 consists of 13 residues. The V and J ends lost 0 bases and 7 bases respectively, with 4 bases between them. CDR3 sequence: CASSLAVNSPLHF. DNA of the CDR3: TGTGCCAGCAGCTTAGCTGTGAATTCACCCCTCCACTTT.

J is TRBJ1-1 and V is TRBV12-3 or TRBV12-4; TRBD1 matches 7 bases. The V segment lost 6 bases and the J segment 6 bases; nucleotides outside the gene matches: 10. This CDR3 has 14 amino acids. The CDR3 bases are TGTGCCAGCAGCAGACAGGGAGGGGTCCCTGAAGCTTTCTTT. Amino acid sequence: CASSRQGGVPEAFF.

This clonotype has at least ten counts. The V call is TRBV6-5, the J call TRBJ1-2; TRBD1 might be the D (5 bases). CDR3 size: 13 residues. Trimming took 8 bases from V and 2 from J, leaving 12 bases between them. Looked up from germline, CDR1 is MNHEY and CDR2 is SVGAGI. The CDR3 is CASRAGRNYGYTF. The CDR3 DNA follows: TGTGCCAGCCGTGCGGGGCGAAACTATGGCTACACCTTC.

This clonotype occurred many times. V and J are TRBV28 and TRBJ2-3; D remains ambiguous. V lost 2 bases and J 4 bases, leaving 10 bases between the germline ends. This CDR3 is built from 14 residues. Looked up from germline, CDR1 is MDHEN and CDR2 is SYDVKM. CDR3 sequence: CASSLKWLSDTQYF. The CDR3 coding sequence is TGTGCCAGCAGTTTAAAATGGCTCTCAGATACGCAGTATTTT.

This clonotype was counted between two and nine times. The genes are TRBV7-2 and TRBJ1-5; D is uncertain. CDR1 SGHTA and CDR2 FQGNSA come from the germline V gene. Trimming stripped 6 bases from V and 0 bases from J, with 15 bases between. The CDR3 extends over 16 amino acids. The CDR3 loop is CASSRMGGVSNQPQHF. Here the CDR3 DNA reads TGTGCCAGCAGTCGGATGGGTGGAGTTAGCAATCAGCCCCAGCATTTT. Combining the CDR3 with reference TRBV7-2 and TRBJ1-5 gives the whole variable domain GAGVSQSPSNKVTEKGKDVELRCDPISGHTALYWYRQSLGQGLEFLIYFQGNSAPDKSGLPSDRFSAERTGGSVSTLTIQRTQQEDSAVYLCASSRMGGVSNQPQHFGDGTRLSIL.

This clonotype came up many times. The V and J genes are TRBV18 and TRBJ2-2; the match to TRBD2 covers 7 bases. V was clipped by 8 bases and J by 1 base; unmatched bases: 7. The CDR3 loop spans 15 amino acids. The V gene's germline CDR1 is KGHSH and CDR2 LQKENI. The CDR3 coding sequence is TGTGCCAGCACGCAGGCGGGGGTGAACACCGGGGAGCTGTTTTTT. Protein: CASTQAGVNTGELFF.